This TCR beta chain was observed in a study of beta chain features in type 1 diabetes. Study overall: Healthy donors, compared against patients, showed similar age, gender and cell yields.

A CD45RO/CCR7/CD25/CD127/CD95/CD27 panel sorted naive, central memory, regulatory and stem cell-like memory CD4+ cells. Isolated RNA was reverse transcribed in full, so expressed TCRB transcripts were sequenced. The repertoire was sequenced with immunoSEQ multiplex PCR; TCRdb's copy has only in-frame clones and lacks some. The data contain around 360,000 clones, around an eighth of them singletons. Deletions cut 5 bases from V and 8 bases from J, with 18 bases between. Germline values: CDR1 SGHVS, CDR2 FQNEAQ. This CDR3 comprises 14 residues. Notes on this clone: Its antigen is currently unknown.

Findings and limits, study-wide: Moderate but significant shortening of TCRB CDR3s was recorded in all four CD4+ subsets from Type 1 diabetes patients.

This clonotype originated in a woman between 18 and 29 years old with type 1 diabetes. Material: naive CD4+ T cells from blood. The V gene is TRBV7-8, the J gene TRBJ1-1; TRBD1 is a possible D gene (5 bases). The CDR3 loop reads CASSPRPLGGEAFF. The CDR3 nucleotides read TGTGCCAGCAGCCCAAGACCCTTGGGGGGGGAAGCTTTCTTT.